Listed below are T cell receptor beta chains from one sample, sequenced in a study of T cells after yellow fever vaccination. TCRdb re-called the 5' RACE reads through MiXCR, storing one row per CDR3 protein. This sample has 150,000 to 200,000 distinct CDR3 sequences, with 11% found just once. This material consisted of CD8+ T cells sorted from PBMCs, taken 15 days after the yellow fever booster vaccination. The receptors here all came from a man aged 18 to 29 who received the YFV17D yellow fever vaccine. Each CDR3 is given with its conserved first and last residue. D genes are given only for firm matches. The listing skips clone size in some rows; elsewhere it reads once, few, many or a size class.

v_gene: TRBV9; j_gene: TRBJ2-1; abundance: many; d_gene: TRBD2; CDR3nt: TGTGCCAGCAGCGAGCCCCTAGCGGGGGGCAATGAGCAGTTCTTC; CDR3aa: CASSEPLAGGNEQFF
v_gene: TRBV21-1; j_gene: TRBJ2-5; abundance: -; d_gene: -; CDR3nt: TGTGCCAGCAGCAAATTAAATCCCCAGTACTTC; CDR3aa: CASSKLNPQYF
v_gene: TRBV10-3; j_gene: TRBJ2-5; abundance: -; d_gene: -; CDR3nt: TGTGCCATCAGTGGATCGGGGCTGGAGACCCAGTACTTC; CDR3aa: CAISGSGLETQYF
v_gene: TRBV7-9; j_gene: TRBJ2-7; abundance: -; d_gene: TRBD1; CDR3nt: TGTGCCAGCAGCTTTGGCCGGGACAGGGGCAACGAGCAGTACTTC; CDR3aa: CASSFGRDRGNEQYF
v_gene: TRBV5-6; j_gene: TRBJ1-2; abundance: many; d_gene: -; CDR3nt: TGTGCCAGCAGCTTAGAGGTGGGGTATGGCTACACCTTC; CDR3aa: CASSLEVGYGYTF
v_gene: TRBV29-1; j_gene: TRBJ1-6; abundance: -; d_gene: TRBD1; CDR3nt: TGCAGCGTTCGTATCCAGGGGGGGAATTCACCCCTCCACTTT; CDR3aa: CSVRIQGGNSPLHF
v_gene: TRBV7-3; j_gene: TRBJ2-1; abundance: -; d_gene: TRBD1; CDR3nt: TGTGCCAGCAGCTTACCCCGATCCGGGACAGGGAACAATGAGCAGTTCTTC; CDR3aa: CASSLPRSGTGNNEQFF
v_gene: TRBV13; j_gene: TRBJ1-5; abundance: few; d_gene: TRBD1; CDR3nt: TGTGCCAGCAGCTACAGGGGGGCTCAGCCCCAGCATTTT; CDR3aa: CASSYRGAQPQHF
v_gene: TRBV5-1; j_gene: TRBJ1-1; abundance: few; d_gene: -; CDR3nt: TGCGCCAGCAGCGCTGTCAACACTGAAGCTTTCTTT; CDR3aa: CASSAVNTEAFF
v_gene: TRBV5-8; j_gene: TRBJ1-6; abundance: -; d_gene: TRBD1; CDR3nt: TGTGCCAGCAGCTTGAGTCAGGGGGCGGACCCCTATAATTCACCCCTCCACTTT; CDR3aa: CASSLSQGADPYNSPLHF